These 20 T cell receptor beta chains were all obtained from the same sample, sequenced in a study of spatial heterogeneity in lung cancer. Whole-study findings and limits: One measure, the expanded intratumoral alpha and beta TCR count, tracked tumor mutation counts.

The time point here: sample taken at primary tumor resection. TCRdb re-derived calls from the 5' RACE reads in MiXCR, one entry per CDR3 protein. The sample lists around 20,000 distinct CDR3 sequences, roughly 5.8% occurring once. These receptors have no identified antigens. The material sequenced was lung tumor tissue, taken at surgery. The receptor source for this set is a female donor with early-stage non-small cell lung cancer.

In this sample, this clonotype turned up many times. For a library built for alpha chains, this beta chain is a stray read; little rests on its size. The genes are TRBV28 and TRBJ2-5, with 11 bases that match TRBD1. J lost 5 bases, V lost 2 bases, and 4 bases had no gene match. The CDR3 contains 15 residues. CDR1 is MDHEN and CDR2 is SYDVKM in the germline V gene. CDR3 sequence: CASSLRTGGRETQYF. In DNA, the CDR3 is TGTGCCAGCAGTTTACGGACAGGGGGCAGGGAGACCCAGTACTTC.

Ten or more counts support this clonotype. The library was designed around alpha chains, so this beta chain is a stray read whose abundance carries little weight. The CDR3 here is CASSFSSASGTGDTQYF. The CDR3 bases are TGTGCCAGCAGCTTTTCCAGCGCTAGCGGGACGGGAGATACGCAGTATTTT. The gene calls are TRBV11-3 and TRBJ2-3; 9 nucleotides match TRBD2. Germline CDR1 reads SGHNT; CDR2 reads YENEEA. The CDR3 totals 17 residues. V lost 3 bases and J lost 5; bases outside the gene matches: 12.

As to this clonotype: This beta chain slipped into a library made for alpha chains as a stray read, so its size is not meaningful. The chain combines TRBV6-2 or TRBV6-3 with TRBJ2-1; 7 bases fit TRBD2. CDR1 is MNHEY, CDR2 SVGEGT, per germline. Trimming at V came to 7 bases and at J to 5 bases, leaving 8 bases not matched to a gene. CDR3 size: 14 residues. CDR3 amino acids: CASMRTRGNNEQFF. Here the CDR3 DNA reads TGTGCCAGCATGAGGACTAGGGGCAACAATGAGCAGTTCTTC.

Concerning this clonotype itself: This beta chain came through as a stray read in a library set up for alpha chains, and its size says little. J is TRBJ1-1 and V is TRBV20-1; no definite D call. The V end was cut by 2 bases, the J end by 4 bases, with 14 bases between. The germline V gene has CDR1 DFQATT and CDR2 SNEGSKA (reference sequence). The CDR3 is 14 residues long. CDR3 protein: CSARILGPGTEAFF. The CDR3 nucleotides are TGCAGTGCTAGAATACTCGGACCGGGCACTGAAGCTTTCTTT.

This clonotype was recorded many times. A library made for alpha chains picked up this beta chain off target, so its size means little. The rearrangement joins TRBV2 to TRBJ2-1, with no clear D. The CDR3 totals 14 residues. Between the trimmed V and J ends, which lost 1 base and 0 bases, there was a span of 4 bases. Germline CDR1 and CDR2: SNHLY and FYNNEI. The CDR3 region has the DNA TGTGCCAGCAGTGAAGTGGACTCCTACAATGAGCAGTTCTTC. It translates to CASSEVDSYNEQFF.

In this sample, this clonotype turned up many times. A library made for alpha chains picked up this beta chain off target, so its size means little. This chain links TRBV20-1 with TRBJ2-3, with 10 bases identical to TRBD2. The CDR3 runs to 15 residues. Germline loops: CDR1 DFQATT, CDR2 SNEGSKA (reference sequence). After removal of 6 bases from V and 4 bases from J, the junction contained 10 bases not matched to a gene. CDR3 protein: CSATPPSGSPDTQYF. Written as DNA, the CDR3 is TGCAGTGCCACACCCCCTAGCGGGAGCCCAGATACGCAGTATTTT.

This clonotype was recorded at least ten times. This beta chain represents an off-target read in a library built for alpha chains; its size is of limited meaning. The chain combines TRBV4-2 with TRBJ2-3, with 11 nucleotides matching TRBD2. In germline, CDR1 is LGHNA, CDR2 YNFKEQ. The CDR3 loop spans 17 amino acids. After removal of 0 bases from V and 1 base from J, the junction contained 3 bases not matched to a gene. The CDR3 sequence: CASSQETSGARTDTQYF. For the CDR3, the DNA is TGTGCCAGCAGCCAAGAGACTAGCGGGGCCCGCACAGATACGCAGTATTTT.

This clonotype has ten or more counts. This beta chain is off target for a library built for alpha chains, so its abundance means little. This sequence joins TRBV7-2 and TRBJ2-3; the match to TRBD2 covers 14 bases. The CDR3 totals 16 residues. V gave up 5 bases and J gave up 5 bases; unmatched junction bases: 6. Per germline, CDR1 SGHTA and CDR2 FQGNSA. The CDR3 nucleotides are TGTGCCAGCAGCCGTAGTGGACTAGCGGGAGGAGATACGCAGTATTTT. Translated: CASSRSGLAGGDTQYF.

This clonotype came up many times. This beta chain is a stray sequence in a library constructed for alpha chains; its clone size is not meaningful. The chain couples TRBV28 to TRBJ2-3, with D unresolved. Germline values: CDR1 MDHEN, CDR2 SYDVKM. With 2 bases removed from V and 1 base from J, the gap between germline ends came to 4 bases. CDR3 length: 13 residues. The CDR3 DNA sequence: TGTGCCAGCAGTTTACCAGGCACAGATACGCAGTATTTT. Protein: CASSLPGTDTQYF.

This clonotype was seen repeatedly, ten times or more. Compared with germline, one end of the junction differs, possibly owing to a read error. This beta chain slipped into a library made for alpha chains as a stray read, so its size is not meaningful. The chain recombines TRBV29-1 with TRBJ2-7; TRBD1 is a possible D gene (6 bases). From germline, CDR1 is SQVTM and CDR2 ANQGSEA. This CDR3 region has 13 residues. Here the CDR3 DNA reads TGCAGCGTCGAAGGACAGCCGCAGGACGAGCAGTACTTC. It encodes CSVEGQPQDEQYF.

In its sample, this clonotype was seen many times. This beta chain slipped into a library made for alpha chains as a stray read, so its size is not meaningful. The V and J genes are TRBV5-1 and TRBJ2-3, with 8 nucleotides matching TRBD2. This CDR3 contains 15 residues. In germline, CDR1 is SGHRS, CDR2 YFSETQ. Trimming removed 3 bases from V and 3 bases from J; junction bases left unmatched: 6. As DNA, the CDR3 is TGCGCCAGCAGCTCCCGAGCGGGAGATACAGATACGCAGTATTTT. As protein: CASSSRAGDTDTQYF.

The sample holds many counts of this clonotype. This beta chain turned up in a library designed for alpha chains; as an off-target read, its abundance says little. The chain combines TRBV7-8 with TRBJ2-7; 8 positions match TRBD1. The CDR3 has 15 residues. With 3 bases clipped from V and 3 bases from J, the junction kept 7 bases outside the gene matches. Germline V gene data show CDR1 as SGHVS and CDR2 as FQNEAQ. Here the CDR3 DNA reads TGTGCCAGCAGCTTGATGACAGGGGCCTACTACGAGCAGTACTTC. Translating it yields CASSLMTGAYYEQYF.

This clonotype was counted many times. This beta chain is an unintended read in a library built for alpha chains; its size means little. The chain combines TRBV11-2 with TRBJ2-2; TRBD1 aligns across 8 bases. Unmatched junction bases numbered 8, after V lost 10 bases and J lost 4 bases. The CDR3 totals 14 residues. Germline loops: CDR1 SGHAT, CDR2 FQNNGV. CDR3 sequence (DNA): TGTGCCACTCACAAAACAGGGGGCACCGGGGAGCTGTTTTTT. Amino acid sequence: CATHKTGGTGELFF.

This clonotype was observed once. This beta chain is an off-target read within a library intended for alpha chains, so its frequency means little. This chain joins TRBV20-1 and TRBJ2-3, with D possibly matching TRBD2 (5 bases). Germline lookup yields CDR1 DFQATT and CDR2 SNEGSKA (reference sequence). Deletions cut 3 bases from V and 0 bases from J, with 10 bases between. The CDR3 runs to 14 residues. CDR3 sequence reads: CSASLRASTDTQYF. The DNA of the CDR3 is TGCAGTGCTAGCTTGCGGGCGAGCACAGATACGCAGTATTTT.

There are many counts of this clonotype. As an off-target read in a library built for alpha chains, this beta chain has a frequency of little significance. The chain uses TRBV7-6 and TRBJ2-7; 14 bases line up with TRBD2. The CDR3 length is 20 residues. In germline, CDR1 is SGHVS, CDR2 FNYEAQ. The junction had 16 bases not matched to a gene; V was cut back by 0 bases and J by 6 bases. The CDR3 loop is CASSLAPFAPRLAGGGEQYF. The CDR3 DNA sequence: TGTGCCAGCAGCTTAGCCCCTTTTGCCCCAAGACTAGCGGGAGGGGGCGAGCAGTACTTC.

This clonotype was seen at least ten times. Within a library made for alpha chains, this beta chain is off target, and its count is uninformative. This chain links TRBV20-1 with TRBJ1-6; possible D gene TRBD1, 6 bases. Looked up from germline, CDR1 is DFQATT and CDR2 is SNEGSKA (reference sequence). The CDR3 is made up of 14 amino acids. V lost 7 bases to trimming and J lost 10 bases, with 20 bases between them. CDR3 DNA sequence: TGCAGTGTTTCCCCCGGGGGGCTTAACTCACCCCTCCACTTT. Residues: CSVSPGGLNSPLHF.

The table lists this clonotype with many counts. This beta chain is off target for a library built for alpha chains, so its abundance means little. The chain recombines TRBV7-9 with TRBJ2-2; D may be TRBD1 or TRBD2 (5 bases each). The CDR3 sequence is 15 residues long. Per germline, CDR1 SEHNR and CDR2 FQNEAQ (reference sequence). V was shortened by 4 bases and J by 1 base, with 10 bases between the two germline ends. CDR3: CASSSGPLNTGELFF. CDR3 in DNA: TGTGCCAGCAGCTCGGGACCTCTGAACACCGGGGAGCTGTTTTTT. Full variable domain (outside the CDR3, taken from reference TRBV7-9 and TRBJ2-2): DTGVSQNPRHKITKRGQNVTFRCDPISEHNRLYWYRQTLGQGPEFLTYFQNEAQLEKSRLLSDRFSAERPKGSFSTLEIQRTEQGDSAMYLCASSSGPLNTGELFFGEGSRLTVL.

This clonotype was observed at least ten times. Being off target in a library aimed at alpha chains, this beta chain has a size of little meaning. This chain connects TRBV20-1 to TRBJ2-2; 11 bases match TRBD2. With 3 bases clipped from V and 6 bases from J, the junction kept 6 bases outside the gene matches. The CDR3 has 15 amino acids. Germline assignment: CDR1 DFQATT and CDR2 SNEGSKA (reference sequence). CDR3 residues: CSASTSGSRAGELFF. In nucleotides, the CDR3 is TGCAGTGCTAGTACTAGCGGGAGTCGCGCCGGGGAGCTGTTTTTT.

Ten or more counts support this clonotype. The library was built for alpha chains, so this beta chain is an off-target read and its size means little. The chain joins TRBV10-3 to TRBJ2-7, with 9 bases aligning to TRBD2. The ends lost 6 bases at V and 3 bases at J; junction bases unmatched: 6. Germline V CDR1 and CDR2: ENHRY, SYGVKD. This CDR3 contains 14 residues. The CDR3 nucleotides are TGTGCCATCAGGGATAGCGGGAGCGACTACGAGCAGTACTTC. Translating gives CAIRDSGSDYEQYF.

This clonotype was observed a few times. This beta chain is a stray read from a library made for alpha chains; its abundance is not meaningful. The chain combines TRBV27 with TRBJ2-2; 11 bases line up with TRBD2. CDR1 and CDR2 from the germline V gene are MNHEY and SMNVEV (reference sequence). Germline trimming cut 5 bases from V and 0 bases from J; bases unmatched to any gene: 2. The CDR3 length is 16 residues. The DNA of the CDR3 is TGTGCCAGCAGTCTAGCGGGAGGTGCGAACACCGGGGAGCTGTTTTTT. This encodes CASSLAGGANTGELFF.